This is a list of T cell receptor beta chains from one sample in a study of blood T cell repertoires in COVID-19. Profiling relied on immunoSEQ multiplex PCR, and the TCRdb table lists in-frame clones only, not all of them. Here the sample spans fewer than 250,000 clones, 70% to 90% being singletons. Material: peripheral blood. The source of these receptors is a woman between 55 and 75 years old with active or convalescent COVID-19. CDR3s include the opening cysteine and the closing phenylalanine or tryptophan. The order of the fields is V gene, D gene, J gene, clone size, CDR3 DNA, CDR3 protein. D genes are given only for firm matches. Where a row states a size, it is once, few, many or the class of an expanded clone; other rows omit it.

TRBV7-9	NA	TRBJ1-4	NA	TGTGCCAGCAGCTTATCGAGGGGACTCGAGGAAAAACTGTTTTTT	CASSLSRGLEEKLFF
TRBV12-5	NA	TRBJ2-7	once	TGTGCTAGTGGTCCTGACACCCTCTACGAGCAGTACTTC	CASGPDTLYEQYF
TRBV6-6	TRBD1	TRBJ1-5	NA	TGTGCCAGCAGTCAGAGACAGGGGGCGACCAATCAGCCCCAGCATTTT	CASSQRQGATNQPQHF
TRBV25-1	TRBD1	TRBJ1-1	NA	TGTGCCAGCAGTATGACAGGGGAAGGTGAAGCTTTCTTT	CASSMTGEGEAFF
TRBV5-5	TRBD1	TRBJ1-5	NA	TGTGCCAGCAGCTTCAGTGGACAGGGAAGTAGGCAGCCCCAGCATTTT	CASSFSGQGSRQPQHF
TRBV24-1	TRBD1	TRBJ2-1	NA	TGTGCCACCAGTGATGCGGACAGGGACCCCTACAATGAGCAGTTCTTC	CATSDADRDPYNEQFF
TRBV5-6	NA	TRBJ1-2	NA	TGTGCCAGCAGCTTGGGGCAGGGCACCCTTGACGGCTACACCTTC	CASSLGQGTLDGYTF
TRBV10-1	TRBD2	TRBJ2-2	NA	TGCGCCAGCAGTGAAGGACTAGCGGGAGGGCCGGTCGGGGAGCTGTTTTTT	CASSEGLAGGPVGELFF
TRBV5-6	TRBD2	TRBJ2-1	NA	TGTGCCAGCAGCCGCCCCCTAGCGGGAGGGGCGAATGAGCAGTTCTTC	CASSRPLAGGANEQFF
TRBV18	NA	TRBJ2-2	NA	TGTGCCAGCTCTCCCCTTAGAGGTCCGAACACCGGGGAGCTGTTTTTT	CASSPLRGPNTGELFF
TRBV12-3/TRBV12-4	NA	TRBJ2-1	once	TGTGCCAGCACGCGGTCCTCCTACAATGAGCAGTTCTTC	CASTRSSYNEQFF
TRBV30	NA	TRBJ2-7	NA	TGTGCCTGGAGTGTAAACAGCGAGCAGTACTTC	CAWSVNSEQYF
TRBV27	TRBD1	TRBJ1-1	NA	TGTGCCAGCAGTTTTACAGGGGGCAGTGAAGCTTTCTTT	CASSFTGGSEAFF
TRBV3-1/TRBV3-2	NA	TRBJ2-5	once	TGTGCCAGCAGTCCCGAACTAATTGAGACCCAGTACTTC	CASSPELIETQYF
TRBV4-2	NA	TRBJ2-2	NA	TGTGCCAGCAGCTCAAGGGGCGTCGGCGGGGACTACACCGGGGAGCTGTTTTTT	CASSSRGVGGDYTGELFF
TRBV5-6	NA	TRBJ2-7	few	TGTGCCAGCAGCCCCCTCGAAGCCACTACCTTGCAGTACTTC	CASSPLEATTLQYF
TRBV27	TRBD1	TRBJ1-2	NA	TGTGCCAGCAGTTTTGACAGGGACTATGGCTACACCTTC	CASSFDRDYGYTF
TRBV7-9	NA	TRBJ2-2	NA	TGTGCAACCAACAGGGCGGTAGACACCGGGGAGCTGTTTTTT	CATNRAVDTGELFF
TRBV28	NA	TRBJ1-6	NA	TGTGCCAGCAGTTTAGACGGGACACCCCTCCACTTT	CASSLDGTPLHF
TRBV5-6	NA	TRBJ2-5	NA	TGTGCCAGCAGCTTGGGTACGCGGGAGACCCAGTACTTC	CASSLGTRETQYF
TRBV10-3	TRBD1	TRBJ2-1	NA	TGTGCCATCAGTGGGGACAGGGGTTACAATGAGCAGTTCTTC	CAISGDRGYNEQFF
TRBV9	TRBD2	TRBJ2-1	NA	TGTGCCAGCAGCGGCTACAAGACTAGCGGGAGGTCGAATGAGCAGTTCTTC	CASSGYKTSGRSNEQFF
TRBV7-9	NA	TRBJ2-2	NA	TGTGCCAGCAGCCAATACAGGAAAAACACCGGGGAGCTGTTTTTT	CASSQYRKNTGELFF
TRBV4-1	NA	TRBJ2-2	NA	TGCGCCAGCAGTATGGGCCTTAACACCGGGGAGCTGTTTTTT	CASSMGLNTGELFF
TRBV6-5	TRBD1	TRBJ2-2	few	TGTGCCAGCAGAAGACAGGGGGCGCGCACCGGGGAGCTGTTTTTT	CASRRQGARTGELFF
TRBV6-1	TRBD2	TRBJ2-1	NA	TGTGCCAGCAGTGTGCCTAGCGGGAGGTTGAGCTCCTACAATGAGCAGTTCTTC	CASSVPSGRLSSYNEQFF
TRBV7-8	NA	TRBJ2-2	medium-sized	TGTGCCAGCAGCTTAGATTTTGGAGGAACCGGGGAGCTGTTTTTT	CASSLDFGGTGELFF
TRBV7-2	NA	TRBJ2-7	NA	TGTGCCAGCAGACTCGGTAGCGGAGGACACGAGCAGTACTTC	CASRLGSGGHEQYF
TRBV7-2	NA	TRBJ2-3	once	TGTGCCAGCAGCCTGATGGGGCGCCAGAGCACAGATACGCAGTATTTT	CASSLMGRQSTDTQYF
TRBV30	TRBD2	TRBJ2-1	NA	TGTGCCTGGGCGTTGACTAGCGGGAGCGGTACTGAGCAGTTCTTC	CAWALTSGSGTEQFF
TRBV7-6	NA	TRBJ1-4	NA	TGTGCCAGCAGCTTATTCGTTCTTAGTGAAAAACTGTTTTTT	CASSLFVLSEKLFF
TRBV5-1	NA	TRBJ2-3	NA	TGCGCCAGCCGCCTAGCCCCGCCAGATACGCAGTATTTT	CASRLAPPDTQYF
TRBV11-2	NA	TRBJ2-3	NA	TGTGCCAGCTCAAAGGTTTGGGGTAGCGGTACAGATACGCAGTATTTT	CASSKVWGSGTDTQYF
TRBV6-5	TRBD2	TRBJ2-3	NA	TGTGCCAGCATTCGAGCTAGCGGTAGCACAGATACGCAGTATTTT	CASIRASGSTDTQYF
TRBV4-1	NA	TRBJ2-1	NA	TGCGCCAGCAGCCAAGCCGAAGCGCGGGATGCCTACAATGAGCAGTTCTTC	CASSQAEARDAYNEQFF
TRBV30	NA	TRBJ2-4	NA	TGTGCCTGGGTAGAGCTAGCCAAAAACATTCAGTACTTC	CAWVELAKNIQYF
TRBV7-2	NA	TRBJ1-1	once	TGTGCCAGCAGCTTAGTGTACTCCCTTGGAGCTTTCTTT	CASSLVYSLGAFF
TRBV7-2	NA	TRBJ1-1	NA	TGTGCCAGCAGCCTTGCCAGGCCTGAAGCTTTCTTT	CASSLARPEAFF
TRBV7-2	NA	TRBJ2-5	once	TGTGCCAGCAGCCCCCAACCCGGGTCCCAAGAGACCCAGTACTTC	CASSPQPGSQETQYF
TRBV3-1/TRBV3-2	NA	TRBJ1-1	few	TGTGCCAGCAGCCAGGACAGGAACACTGAAGCTTTCTTT	CASSQDRNTEAFF
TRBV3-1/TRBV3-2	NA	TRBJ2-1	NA	TGTGCCAGCAGCCGGGACTTGGCGGGACGCTACAATGAGCAGTTCTTC	CASSRDLAGRYNEQFF
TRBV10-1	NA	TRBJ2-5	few	TGCGCCAGCAGTGGGGCAGCCCAAGAGACCCAGTACTTC	CASSGAAQETQYF
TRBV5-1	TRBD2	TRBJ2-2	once	TGCGCCAGCAGCTTGGGACTAGCAATCGGGGAGCTGTTTTTT	CASSLGLAIGELFF
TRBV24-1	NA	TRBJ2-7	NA	TGTGCCACCAGTGATCGCTCCACGGGCGAGCAGTACTTC	CATSDRSTGEQYF
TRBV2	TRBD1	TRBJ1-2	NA	TGTGCCAGCAGTTTGACAGGGATAGGTGGCTACACCTTC	CASSLTGIGGYTF
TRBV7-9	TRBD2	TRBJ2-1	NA	TGTGCCAGCAGCTCCTTGAGCGGGGGGACCTACAATGAGCAGTTCTTC	CASSSLSGGTYNEQFF
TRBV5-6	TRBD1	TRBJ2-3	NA	TGTGCCAGCAGCTTGCTGGGGGACAGGGGGGGAGTTACAGATACGCAGTATTTT	CASSLLGDRGGVTDTQYF
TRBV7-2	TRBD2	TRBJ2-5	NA	TGTGCCAGCAGCCCTATGCGGGGGGCTTGGGAGACCCAGTACTTC	CASSPMRGAWETQYF
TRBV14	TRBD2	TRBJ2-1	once	TGTGCCAGCAGCCAAGATAGGGCGCTAGCGGGAGGGCCTATAAATGAGCAGTTCTTC	CASSQDRALAGGPINEQFF
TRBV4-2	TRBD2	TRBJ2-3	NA	TGTGCCAGCAGCCAAACGGGGGGTAGAGATACGCAGTATTTT	CASSQTGGRDTQYF
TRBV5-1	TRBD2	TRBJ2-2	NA	TGCGCCAGCAGCTTGATTAGCGGGAGCGGGGAGCTGTTTTTT	CASSLISGSGELFF
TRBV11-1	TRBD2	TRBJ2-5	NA	TGTGCCAGCAGCCTAGTAGGTGGACTAGCGGCGACCCAGTACTTC	CASSLVGGLAATQYF
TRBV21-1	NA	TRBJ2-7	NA	TGTGCCAGCACCACTCTTATCAAATTGGGTCACAGAATCTACGAGCAGTACTTC	CASTTLIKLGHRIYEQYF
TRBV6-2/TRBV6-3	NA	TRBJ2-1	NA	TGTGCCAGCAGCCGCAAGCCCTCCCCCTACAATGAGCAGTTCTTC	CASSRKPSPYNEQFF
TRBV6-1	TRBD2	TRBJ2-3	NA	TGTGCCAGCAGTGAACTAGCGGGTCACACAGATACGCAGTATTTT	CASSELAGHTDTQYF